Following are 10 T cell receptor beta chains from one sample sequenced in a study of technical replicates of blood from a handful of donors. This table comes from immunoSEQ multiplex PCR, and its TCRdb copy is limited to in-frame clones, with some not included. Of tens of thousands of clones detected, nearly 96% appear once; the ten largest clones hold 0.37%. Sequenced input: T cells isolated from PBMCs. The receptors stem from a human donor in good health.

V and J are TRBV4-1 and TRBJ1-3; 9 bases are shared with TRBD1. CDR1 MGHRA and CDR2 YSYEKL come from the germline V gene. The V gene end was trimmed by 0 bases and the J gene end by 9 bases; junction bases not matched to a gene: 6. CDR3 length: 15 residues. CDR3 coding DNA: TGCGCCAGCAGCCAAGATAGGGGGACAGGGAGCACCATATATTTT. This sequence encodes CASSQDRGTGSTIYF.

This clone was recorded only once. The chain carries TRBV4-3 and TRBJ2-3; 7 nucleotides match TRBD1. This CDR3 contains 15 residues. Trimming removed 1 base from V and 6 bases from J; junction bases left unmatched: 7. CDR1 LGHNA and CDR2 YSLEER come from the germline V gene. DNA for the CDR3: TGCGCCAGCAGCCAAGGAAATAGGGGGCATGATACGCAGTATTTT. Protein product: CASSQGNRGHDTQYF.

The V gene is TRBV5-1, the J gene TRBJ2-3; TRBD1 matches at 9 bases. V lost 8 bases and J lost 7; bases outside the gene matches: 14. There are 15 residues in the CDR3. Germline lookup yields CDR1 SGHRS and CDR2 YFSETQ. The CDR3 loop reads CASKLGTGLGNTQYF. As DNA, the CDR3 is TGCGCCAGTAAACTAGGGACAGGGCTGGGGAATACGCAGTATTTT.

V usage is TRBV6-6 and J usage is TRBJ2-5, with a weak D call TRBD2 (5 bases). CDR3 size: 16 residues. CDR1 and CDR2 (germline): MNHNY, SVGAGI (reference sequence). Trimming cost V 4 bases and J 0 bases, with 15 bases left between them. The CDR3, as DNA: TGTGCCAGCAGTTCTCCGGGATCTTGGTACCAAGAGACCCAGTACTTC. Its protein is CASSSPGSWYQETQYF.

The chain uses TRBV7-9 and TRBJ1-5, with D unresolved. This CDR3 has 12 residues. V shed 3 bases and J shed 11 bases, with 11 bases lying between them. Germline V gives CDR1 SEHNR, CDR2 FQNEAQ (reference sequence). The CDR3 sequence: CASSFSDTAQHF. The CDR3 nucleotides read TGTGCCAGCAGCTTTTCCGATACGGCCCAGCATTTT. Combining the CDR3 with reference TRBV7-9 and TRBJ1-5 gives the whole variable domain DTGVSQNPRHKITKRGQNVTFRCDPISEHNRLYWYRQTLGQGPEFLTYFQNEAQLEKSRLLSDRFSAERPKGSFSTLEIQRTEQGDSAMYLCASSFSDTAQHFGDGTRLSIL.

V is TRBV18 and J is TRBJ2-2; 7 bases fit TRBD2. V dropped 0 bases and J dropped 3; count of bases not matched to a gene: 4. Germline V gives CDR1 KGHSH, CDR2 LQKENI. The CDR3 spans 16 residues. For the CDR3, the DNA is TGTGCCAGCTCACCACCAATTAGCGGGCACACCGGGGAGCTGTTTTTT. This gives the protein CASSPPISGHTGELFF.

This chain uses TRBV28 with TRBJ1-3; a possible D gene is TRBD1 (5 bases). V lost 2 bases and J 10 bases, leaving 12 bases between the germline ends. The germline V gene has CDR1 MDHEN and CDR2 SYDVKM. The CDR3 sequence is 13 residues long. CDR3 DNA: TGTGCCAGCAGTTTAATAGGGGAGGCGACCATATATTTT. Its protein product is CASSLIGEATIYF. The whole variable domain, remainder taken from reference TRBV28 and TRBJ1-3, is DVKVTQSSRYLVKRTGEKVFLECVQDMDHENMFWYRQDPGLGLRLIYFSYDVKMKEKGDIPEGYSVSREKKERFSLILESASTNQTSMYLCASSLIGEATIYFGEGSWLTVV.

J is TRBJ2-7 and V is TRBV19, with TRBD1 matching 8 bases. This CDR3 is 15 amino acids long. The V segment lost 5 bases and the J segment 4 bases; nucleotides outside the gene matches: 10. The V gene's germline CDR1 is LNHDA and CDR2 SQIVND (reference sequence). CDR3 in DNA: TGTGCCAGTAGTCAGGGAGCAGGGGGCATTTACGAGCAGTACTTC. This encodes CASSQGAGGIYEQYF. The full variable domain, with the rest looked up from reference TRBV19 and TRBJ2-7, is DGGITQSPKYLFRKEGQNVTLSCEQNLNHDAMYWYRQDPGQGLRLIYYSQIVNDFQKGDIAEGYSVSREKKESFPLTVTSAQKNPTAFYLCASSQGAGGIYEQYFGPGTRLTVT.

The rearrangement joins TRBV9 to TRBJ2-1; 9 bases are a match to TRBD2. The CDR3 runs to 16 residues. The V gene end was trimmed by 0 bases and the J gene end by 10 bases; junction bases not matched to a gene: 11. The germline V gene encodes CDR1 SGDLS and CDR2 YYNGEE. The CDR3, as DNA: TGTGCCAGCAGCGTAGTAGGCGGGAGGGCTCATGACGAGCAGTTCTTC. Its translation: CASSVVGGRAHDEQFF.

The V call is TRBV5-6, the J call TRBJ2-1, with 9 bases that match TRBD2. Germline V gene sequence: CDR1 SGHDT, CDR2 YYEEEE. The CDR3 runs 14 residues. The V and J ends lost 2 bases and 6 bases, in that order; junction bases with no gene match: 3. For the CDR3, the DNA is TGTGCCAGCAGCTTTAGCGGGAGCCTCAATGAGCAGTTCTTC. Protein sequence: CASSFSGSLNEQFF.